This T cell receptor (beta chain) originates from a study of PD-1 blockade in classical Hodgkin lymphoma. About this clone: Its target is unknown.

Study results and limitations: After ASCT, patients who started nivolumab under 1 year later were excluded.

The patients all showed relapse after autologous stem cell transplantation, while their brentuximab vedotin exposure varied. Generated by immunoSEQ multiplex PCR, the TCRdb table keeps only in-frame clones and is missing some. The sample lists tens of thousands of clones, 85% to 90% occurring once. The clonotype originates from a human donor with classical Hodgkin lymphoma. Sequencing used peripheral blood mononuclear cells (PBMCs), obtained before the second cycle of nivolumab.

CDR3 region: CAIRQTGKNTEAFF. CDR3 sequence (DNA): TGTGCCATCCGACAGACAGGGAAGAACACTGAAGCTTTCTTT. The chain combines TRBV28 with TRBJ1-1; 7 bases agree with TRBD1. Germline assignment: CDR1 MDHEN and CDR2 SYDVKM. This CDR3 contains 14 residues. The trim removed 10 bases at V and 1 base at J, leaving 9 bases unmatched.